This T cell receptor beta chain was sequenced in a study of cytomegalovirus exposure and HLA in healthy donors. Generated by immunoSEQ multiplex PCR, the TCRdb table keeps only in-frame clones and is missing some. The sample yields 150,000 to 200,000 clones, approximately 88% seen once. This CDR3 region has 17 residues. Trimming took 0 bases from V and 3 from J; bases not matched to a gene: 8. CDR1 is KGHSH, CDR2 LQKENI, per germline. This clonotype was sampled from a man between 18 and 29 years old in good health and CMV-seropositive. V gene TRBV18 combines with J gene TRBJ2-7; TRBD2 agrees at 10 bases. The sequencing input was PBMCs. CDR3: CASSPPSGTSARYEQYF. In DNA form, the CDR3 reads TGTGCCAGCTCACCACCTTCTGGGACTAGCGCCCGCTACGAGCAGTACTTC.